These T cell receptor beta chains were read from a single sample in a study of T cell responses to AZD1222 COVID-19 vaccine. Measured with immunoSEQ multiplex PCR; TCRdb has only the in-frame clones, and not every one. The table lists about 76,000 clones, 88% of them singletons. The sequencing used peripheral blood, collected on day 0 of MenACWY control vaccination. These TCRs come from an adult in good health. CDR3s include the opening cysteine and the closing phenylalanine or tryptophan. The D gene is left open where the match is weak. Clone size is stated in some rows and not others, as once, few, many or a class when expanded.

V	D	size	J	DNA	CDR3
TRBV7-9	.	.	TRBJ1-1	TGTGCCAGCAGCATCCCCGGAGGGAGCGGTACTGAAGCTTTCTTT	CASSIPGGSGTEAFF
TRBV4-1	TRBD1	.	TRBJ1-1	TGCGCCAGCAGCCAGATAGACAGGGTGACTGAAGCTTTCTTT	CASSQIDRVTEAFF
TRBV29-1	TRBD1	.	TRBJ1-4	TGCAGCGTGGAGGGACAGGAAGAAAAACTGTTTTTT	CSVEGQEEKLFF
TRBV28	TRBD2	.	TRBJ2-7	TGTGCCAGCAGTTTCGTAGCGGGAGGTGGCTACGAGCAGTACTTC	CASSFVAGGGYEQYF
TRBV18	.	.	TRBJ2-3	TGTGCCAGCTCACCGACAAGTACAGCTAGCACAGATACGCAGTATTTT	CASSPTSTASTDTQYF
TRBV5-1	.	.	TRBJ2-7	TGCGCCAGCAGAGAACAGGGGACGGGGGCCTACGAGCAGTACTTC	CASREQGTGAYEQYF
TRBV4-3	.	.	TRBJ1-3	TGCGCCAGCAGCCAAGGAGCCTCAGGGCGCTCTGGAAACACCATATATTTT	CASSQGASGRSGNTIYF
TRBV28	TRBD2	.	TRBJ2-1	TGTGCCAGCAGGACACGAGAAGGACTAGCGGATGGTAATGAGCAGTTCTTC	CASRTREGLADGNEQFF
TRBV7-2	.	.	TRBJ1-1	TGTGCCAGCAGCTTAAGCGGGGCTCCGGGAGTGATGAACACTGAAGCTTTCTTT	CASSLSGAPGVMNTEAFF
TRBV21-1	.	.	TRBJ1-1	TGTGCCAGCAGCAGTGGACAGGGAAACACTGAAGCTTTCTTT	CASSSGQGNTEAFF
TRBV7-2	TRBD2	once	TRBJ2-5	TGTGCCAGCAGCTTAGCGAGCGGGAGGGCGGAGACCCAGTACTTC	CASSLASGRAETQYF
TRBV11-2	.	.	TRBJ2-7	TGTGCCAGCAGCTTCACTCTGGACGGAGCAAGCTCCTACGAGCAGTACTTC	CASSFTLDGASSYEQYF
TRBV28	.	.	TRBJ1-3	TGTGCCAGCAGTTTCCACTCTGGAAACACCATATATTTT	CASSFHSGNTIYF
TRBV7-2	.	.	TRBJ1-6	TGTGCCAGCAGTCTTGCCGGGTGGGTTTATAATTCACCCCTCCACTTT	CASSLAGWVYNSPLHF
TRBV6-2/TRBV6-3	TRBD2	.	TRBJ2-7	TGTGCCAGCAGTTACTCCGGGACTATCCACGAGCAGTACTTC	CASSYSGTIHEQYF
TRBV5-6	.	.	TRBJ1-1	TGTGCCAGCAGCTTGCGAGGGGGATTCGCTGAAGCTTTCTTT	CASSLRGGFAEAFF
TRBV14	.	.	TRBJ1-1	TGTGCCAGCAGCCAAGGGATCCGGGGTATTGAAGCTTTCTTT	CASSQGIRGIEAFF
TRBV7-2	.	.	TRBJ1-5	TGTGCCAGCAGCTTAGGGGAGGGGCAGGCCTTGCCCCAGCATTTT	CASSLGEGQALPQHF
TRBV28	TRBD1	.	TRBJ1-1	TGTGCCAGCAGCCCCGACAGGGATAAAGCTTTCTTT	CASSPDRDKAFF
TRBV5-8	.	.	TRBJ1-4	TGTGCCAGCAGCTCGAATACAGGGCTCAGGGCGGAACTGTTTTTT	CASSSNTGLRAELFF
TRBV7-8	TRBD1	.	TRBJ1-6	TGTGCCAGCAGCTTAGCTCTCGGGGCAGGGGGCAATTCACCCCTCCACTTT	CASSLALGAGGNSPLHF
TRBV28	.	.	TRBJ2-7	TGTGCCAGCAGTCCACGCACTTACAGTGGGCGTATCGAGCAGTACTTC	CASSPRTYSGRIEQYF
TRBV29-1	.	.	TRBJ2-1	TGCAGCGCCCAGAGGGACAACTCCTACAATGAGCAGTTCTTC	CSAQRDNSYNEQFF
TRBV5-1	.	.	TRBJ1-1	TGCGCCAGCAGCGCGAGGACCCAGGTGGGGACTGAAGCTTTCTTT	CASSARTQVGTEAFF
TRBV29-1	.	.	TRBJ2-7	TGCAGCGCCCGGGAGTATGTAGGTTACGAGCAGTACTTC	CSAREYVGYEQYF
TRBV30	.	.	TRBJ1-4	TGTGCCTGGAGTGCGGGACATCTTCTGTTTTTT	CAWSAGHLLFF